This T cell receptor beta chain was recovered during a study of blood T cell repertoires in COVID-19. Germline values: CDR1 LNHDA, CDR2 SQIVND (reference sequence). There are 17 residues in the CDR3. Points on this clone: One end of the junction does not line up with germline, which may come from a read error.

Under the authors' procedure: Researchers report that nucleated cell counts were estimated from reference gene primer amplification. Measured with immunoSEQ multiplex PCR; TCRdb has only the in-frame clones, and not every one. V and J calls plus clone size are reproduced from that table; the DNA served to infer D and trimming. This repertoire shows around 120,000 clones, about 79% found once; its top ten account for approximately 3.9%. V gene TRBV19 combines with J gene TRBJ2-2; TRBD2 agrees at 11 bases. Sequences were obtained from peripheral blood. The TCR was taken from a woman of 80 years or more with acute or convalescent COVID-19. The CDR3 is CASSIISGRANNGELFF. The CDR3 region has the DNA TGTGCCAGTAGTATCATTAGCGGGAGGGCCAACAACGGGGAGCTGTTTTTT. The whole variable domain, remainder taken from reference TRBV19 and TRBJ2-2, is DGGITQSPKYLFRKEGQNVTLSCEQNLNHDAMYWYRQDPGQGLRLIYYSQIVNDFQKGDIAEGYSVSREKKESFPLTVTSAQKNPTAFYLCASSIISGRANNGELFFGEGSRLTVL.